Listed here are 19 T cell receptor beta chains from one sample, sequenced in a study of T cells in tumors after PD-1 blockade. Profiling relied on immunoSEQ multiplex PCR, and the TCRdb table lists in-frame clones only, not all of them. The sample shows 45,000 or so clones, approximately 79% of them seen only once. Specimen: PBMCs, collected before anti-PD-1 therapy. These receptors all stem from a human donor with advanced basal cell or squamous cell carcinoma (not recorded which).

This chain links TRBV7-3 with TRBJ1-1; D is uncertain. Trimming took 2 bases from V and 3 from J, leaving 13 bases between them. Germline assignment: CDR1 SGHTA and CDR2 FQGTGA. The CDR3 has 15 amino acids. The CDR3 reads CASSLGGSGHTEAFF. The CDR3 DNA reads as TGTGCCAGCAGCTTAGGAGGAAGCGGGCACACTGAAGCTTTCTTT.

The chain joins TRBV6-5 to TRBJ2-2; D unclear. Germline V CDR1 and CDR2: MNHEY, SVGAGI. Trimming left V 1 base short and J 7 bases short, with 4 bases between. The CDR3 is 12 amino acids. CDR3 region: CASSYFRGELFF. In nucleotides, the CDR3 is TGTGCCAGCAGTTACTTTCGCGGGGAGCTGTTTTTT.

This chain connects TRBV7-8 to TRBJ1-2, with 7 bases that match TRBD1. Germline-derived CDR1 and CDR2 are SGHVS and FQNEAQ. The CDR3 sequence is 14 residues long. V lost 8 bases and J lost 7; bases outside the gene matches: 13. CDR3: CASGIRDSQSGYTF. In DNA, the CDR3 is TGTGCCAGCGGAATCCGGGACAGCCAGTCTGGCTACACCTTC.

The V and J genes are TRBV18 and TRBJ1-1; D gene ambiguous. Germline V gives CDR1 KGHSH, CDR2 LQKENI. The CDR3 has 12 amino acids. Trimming removed 6 bases at V and 6 bases at J, with 11 bases between. CDR3 coding DNA: TGTGCCAGCTCGCCCGCGACCTCTGAAGCTTTCTTT. Protein sequence: CASSPATSEAFF.

The J gene is TRBJ2-2, the V gene TRBV4-1; the D is unclear. Per the germline V gene, CDR1 is MGHRA and CDR2 is YSYEKL. V lost 0 bases and J lost 4, with 9 bases in between. The CDR3 consists of 15 residues. The CDR3 nucleotides are TGCGCCAGCAGCCAAGAACGCACCCTCACCGGGGAGCTGTTTTTT. This codes for CASSQERTLTGELFF.

V gene TRBV5-1 combines with J gene TRBJ2-3, with no clear D. This CDR3 region has 17 residues. Trimming removed 3 bases at V and 0 bases at J, with 17 bases between. The germline gives CDR1 SGHRS, CDR2 YFSETQ. CDR3: CASSSLLIIDSTDTQYF. CDR3 bases: TGCGCCAGCAGCTCACTTCTCATTATAGACAGCACAGATACGCAGTATTTT.

The chain uses TRBV5-6 and TRBJ2-5; 8 bases match TRBD1. The CDR3 is 14 residues long. J was trimmed by 1 base and V by 5 bases; bases with no gene match: 4. The germline gives CDR1 SGHDT, CDR2 YYEEEE. For the CDR3, the DNA is TGTGCCAGCAGGGAGACAGGGGCCCAAGAGACCCAGTACTTC. This sequence encodes CASRETGAQETQYF.

The chain couples TRBV12-5 to TRBJ2-5, with unresolved D. Germline V gives CDR1 LGHNT, CDR2 FRNRAP. V lost 2 bases and J 9 bases, leaving 19 bases between the germline ends. The CDR3 is 15 residues long. The chain's CDR3 is CASGLISSYGLAQYF. The DNA for the CDR3 is TGTGCTAGTGGTTTGATCAGTTCATATGGGTTGGCCCAGTACTTC.

This clone was counted between two and nine times. The rearrangement uses TRBV27 and TRBJ1-1, with D hard to call. Germline V gene lookup returns CDR1 MNHEY and CDR2 SMNVEV (reference sequence). The CDR3 extends over 13 amino acids. V lost 3 bases and J lost 2, with 7 bases in between. CDR3 bases: TGTGCCAGCAGTTTCTTTGGTAACACTGAAGCTTTCTTT. Amino acids: CASSFFGNTEAFF.

The chain couples TRBV3-1 (or the pseudogene TRBV3-2) to TRBJ2-2, with 14 nucleotides matching TRBD2. The CDR3 totals 20 residues. After removal of 1 base from V and 2 bases from J, the junction contained 9 bases not matched to a gene. In germline, CDR1 is LGHDT, CDR2 YNNKEL (reference sequence). As DNA, the CDR3 is TGTGCCAGCAGCCAAGTATTCCGACTAGCGGGGGGGCGAAACACCGGGGAGCTGTTTTTT. It codes for CASSQVFRLAGGRNTGELFF.

This clone was detected a few times. This chain joins TRBV6-6 and TRBJ2-7; D gene uncertain. This CDR3 contains 14 residues. V lost 6 bases, J lost 4 bases, and 16 bases lay in between. Germline lookup yields CDR1 MNHNY and CDR2 SVGAGI (reference sequence). Written as DNA, the CDR3 is TGTGCCAGCAGATGGGCAGGTGACCGATACGAGCAGTACTTC. Its protein product is CASRWAGDRYEQYF.

The chain joins TRBV28 to TRBJ2-1; possible D gene TRBD1, 5 bases. The V and J ends lost 7 bases and 3 bases respectively, with 10 bases between them. Germline values: CDR1 MDHEN, CDR2 SYDVKM. The CDR3 contains 13 residues. CDR3 in amino acids: CASTRAIYNEQFF. CDR3 DNA sequence: TGTGCCAGCACCAGGGCGATCTACAATGAGCAGTTCTTC.

The chain links TRBV25-1 to TRBJ2-1, with D perhaps given as TRBD1 or TRBD2 (5 bases each). Trimming cost V 6 bases and J 9 bases, with 12 bases left between them. CDR3 length: 12 amino acids. Germline V gene sequence: CDR1 MGHDK, CDR2 SYGVNS. The CDR3 loop is CASRPGPGEQFF. CDR3 DNA sequence: TGTGCCAGCAGACCGGGGCCAGGTGAGCAGTTCTTC.

This clone occurred a few times. The chain has TRBV6-5 and TRBJ2-1; 8 nucleotides line up with TRBD2. With V trimmed by 6 bases and J by 8 bases, 9 bases remained unmatched. The CDR3 consists of 14 residues. CDR1 and CDR2 from the germline V gene are MNHEY and SVGAGI. CDR3 amino acids: CASRDSGTWDEQFF. The DNA for the CDR3 is TGTGCCAGCAGAGATAGCGGGACCTGGGATGAGCAGTTCTTC.

The genes are TRBV10-1 and TRBJ2-3; 11 nucleotides match TRBD2. This CDR3 region has 17 residues. CDR1 WNHNN and CDR2 SYGVQD come from the germline V gene (reference sequence). The junction had 11 bases not matched to a gene; V was cut back by 2 bases and J by 7 bases. Written as DNA, the CDR3 is TGCGCCAGCAGTGAGGATTCGGGTAGCGGGGGGGTTAATACGCAGTATTTT. This translates into CASSEDSGSGGVNTQYF.

The V call is TRBV7-2, the J call TRBJ2-7, with D perhaps TRBD1 (6 bases). There are 14 residues in the CDR3. Trimming cost V 5 bases and J 5 bases, with 16 bases left between them. From germline, CDR1 is SGHTA and CDR2 FQGNSA. CDR3 nucleotides: TGTGCCAGCAGCCAAAGGGGGTCGAGGAACGAGCAGTACTTC. Translated: CASSQRGSRNEQYF.

This clone was picked up a small number of times. This chain uses TRBV3-1 (or the pseudogene TRBV3-2) with TRBJ2-7; 13 nucleotides align to TRBD2. With 0 bases clipped from V and 6 bases from J, the junction kept 8 bases outside the gene matches. The CDR3 contains 17 residues. The germline gives CDR1 LGHDT, CDR2 YNNKEL (reference sequence). The chain's CDR3 is CASSQDVGLAGVFEQYF. The CDR3 DNA follows: TGTGCCAGCAGCCAAGATGTCGGACTAGCGGGAGTGTTCGAGCAGTACTTC.

This clone was counted a few times. V is TRBV4-1 and J is TRBJ1-4; maybe TRBD1 (5 bases). The CDR3 is made up of 14 amino acids. From germline, CDR1 is MGHRA and CDR2 YSYEKL. The ends were cut back, 0 bases at V and 10 bases at J, with 12 bases in the middle. The CDR3 nucleotides read TGCGCCAGCAGCCAAGAGGGGGGGTCGGGAAAACTGTTTTTT. It yields the protein CASSQEGGSGKLFF.

The chain employs TRBV27 and TRBJ2-5, with 7 bases that match TRBD1. Losses at the gene ends were 5 bases for V and 0 bases for J; bases not matched to a gene: 3. The germline V gene has CDR1 MNHEY and CDR2 SMNVEV (reference sequence). The length of the CDR3 is 14 residues. The CDR3, as DNA: TGTGCCAGCAGTCCGGGACAGTACCAAGAGACCCAGTACTTC. Its translation is CASSPGQYQETQYF.